The sequence of this T cell receptor beta chain was determined in a study of cytomegalovirus exposure and HLA in healthy donors. Study as a whole: Of 350 to 400 genotyped donors, about 80% grouped in the Caucasian-associated ancestry cluster. The study's findings and limits: Reported findings show TCR beta sequences accurately forecast HLA-A and HLA-B alleles in most subjects. On later analysis, the bulk of CMV-associated TCR beta chains appeared to be HLA-restricted. The authors listed 164 TCR beta chains as cytomegalovirus-associated.

V lost 1 base, J lost 5 bases, and 9 bases lay in between. CDR3 length: 12 amino acids. CDR1 SQVTM and CDR2 ANQGSEA come from the germline V gene. The PCR made use of 60 Vbeta and 13 Jbeta primers. Repertoires were generated with immunoSEQ multiplex PCR, while TCRdb's copy carries only in-frame clones and drops some. Seen here are approximately 220,000 clones, roughly 80% observed once, and the top ten hold roughly 1.3%. Worth noting for this clone: Antigen specificity is unknown.

V and J are TRBV29-1 and TRBJ2-7; D ambiguous. The receptor was derived from a girl between 5 and 17 years old in good health and CMV-seronegative. Input material: PBMCs. CDR3 sequence (DNA): TGCAGCGTTGAAGCGACTTTGAACGAGCAGTACTTC. The encoded protein is CSVEATLNEQYF.